These T cell receptor beta chains were read from a single sample in a study of CD8 T cells in Susac syndrome. TCRdb itself ran the immunoSEQ multiplex PCR reads through MiXCR, one entry per CDR3 protein. The sample includes under 200,000 distinct CDR3 sequences, 90% to 95% of them seen just once. Input material: CD4+ T cells from PBMCs. The receptors were gathered from a human donor with Susac syndrome. CDR3s include the opening cysteine and the closing phenylalanine or tryptophan. D genes are given only for firm matches. Part of the rows lack a size; the others show once, few, many or a class for expanded clones.

CDR3 DNA,CDR3 protein,J gene,V gene,D gene,clone size
TGTGCCAGTAGTATAAGGGACAGGGGCTACAATGAGCAGTTCTTC,CASSIRDRGYNEQFF,TRBJ2-1,TRBV19,TRBD1,NA
TGCAGCGCGCTCCGACAGGGGGCGCAGGAGACCCAGTACTTC,CSALRQGAQETQYF,TRBJ2-5,TRBV29-1,TRBD1,NA
TGTGCCAGCAGCGTAGCCTTGGGGGACGGGGAGCTGTTTTTT,CASSVALGDGELFF,TRBJ2-2,TRBV9,NA,NA
TGTGCCAGCACCCAAGGGGAGATGGTACAAGAGACCCAGTACTTC,CASTQGEMVQETQYF,TRBJ2-5,TRBV12-3/TRBV12-4,NA,NA
TGTGCCAGCAGCTTGCAAGGGACTAGCTATGGCTACACCTTC,CASSLQGTSYGYTF,TRBJ1-2,TRBV5-4,NA,NA
TGTGCCACCAGCAGAACCGAGCGGGGGTGGAACAATGAGCAGTTCTTC,CATSRTERGWNNEQFF,TRBJ2-1,TRBV15,TRBD2,NA
TGTGCCAGCAGGTCCGAAGGGACAGGGAATTCACCCCTCCACTTT,CASRSEGTGNSPLHF,TRBJ1-6,TRBV2,TRBD1,NA
TGTGCCAGCAGTTACTCGGCAGGGTCAAAAGAGACCCAGTACTTC,CASSYSAGSKETQYF,TRBJ2-5,TRBV6-5,NA,NA
TGTGCCAGCAGGATGGGACTCCTTAACCACGAGCAGTACTTC,CASRMGLLNHEQYF,TRBJ2-7,TRBV6-5,NA,NA
TGCAGTGCCCCGGACAGGGTGAACTATGGCTACACCTTC,CSAPDRVNYGYTF,TRBJ1-2,TRBV20-1,TRBD1,NA
TGTGCCAGCAGTTACGACGGACCGAACACTGAAGCTTTCTTT,CASSYDGPNTEAFF,TRBJ1-1,TRBV6-6,NA,NA
TGCAGTGCTAGAGTTACAAACACTGAAGCTTTCTTT,CSARVTNTEAFF,TRBJ1-1,TRBV20-1,NA,once
TGTGCCAGTAGTACGACGGAGCGGAGGGGGGATACGCAGTATTTT,CASSTTERRGDTQYF,TRBJ2-3,TRBV19,NA,NA
TGTGCCAGCAGCTTGACAGGGACGGGGGAGACCCAGTACTTC,CASSLTGTGETQYF,TRBJ2-5,TRBV7-6,TRBD1,NA
TGTGCCAGCAGCCTCTCCGGACAGGGCTACAATGAGCAGTTCTTC,CASSLSGQGYNEQFF,TRBJ2-1,TRBV3-1,TRBD1,NA
TGTGCCAGCAGCGTCATGGGCAATGAGCAGTTCTTC,CASSVMGNEQFF,TRBJ2-1,TRBV9,NA,NA
TGTGCCAGCAGTTACTCGTGGCAAAACTCCTACAATGAGCAGTTCTTC,CASSYSWQNSYNEQFF,TRBJ2-1,TRBV6-5,NA,NA